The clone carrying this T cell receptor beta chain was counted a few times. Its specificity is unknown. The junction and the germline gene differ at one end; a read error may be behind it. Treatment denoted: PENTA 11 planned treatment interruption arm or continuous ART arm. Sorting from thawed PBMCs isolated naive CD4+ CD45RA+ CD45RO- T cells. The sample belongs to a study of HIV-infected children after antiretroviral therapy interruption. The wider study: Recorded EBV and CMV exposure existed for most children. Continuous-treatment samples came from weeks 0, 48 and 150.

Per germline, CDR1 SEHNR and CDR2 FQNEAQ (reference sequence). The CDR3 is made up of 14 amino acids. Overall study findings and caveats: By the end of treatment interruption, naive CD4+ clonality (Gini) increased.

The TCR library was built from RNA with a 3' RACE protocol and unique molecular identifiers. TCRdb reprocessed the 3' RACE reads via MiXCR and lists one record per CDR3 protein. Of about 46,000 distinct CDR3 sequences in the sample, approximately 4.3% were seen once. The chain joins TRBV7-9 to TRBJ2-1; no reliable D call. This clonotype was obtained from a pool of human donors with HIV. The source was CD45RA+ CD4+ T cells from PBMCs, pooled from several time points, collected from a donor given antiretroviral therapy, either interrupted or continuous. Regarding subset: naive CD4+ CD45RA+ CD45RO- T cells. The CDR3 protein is CASSLKVSNNEQFF. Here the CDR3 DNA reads TGTGCCAGCAGCTTAAAAGTCTCCAACAATGAGCAGTTCTTC.